This T cell receptor beta chain was sequenced for a study of blood T cells in healthy people across ages. Study-wide findings and caveats: The study found more naive CD4+ cells and higher diversity in long-lived than aged donors.

Using a J-beta primer mix together with a sample-barcoded 5' primer, a second PCR was run for roughly 6 to 12 cycles. Every cDNA molecule bore a tag from a template-switch adaptor containing 12 random nucleotides. TCRdb called the 5' RACE reads again in MiXCR, with one record for every CDR3 protein. The sample consists of 870,000 or so distinct CDR3 sequences, about 28% of them appearing once. Details on this clonotype: Its antigen is still unknown.

This CDR3 is built from 13 residues. The V and J ends lost 5 bases and 10 bases, in that order; junction bases with no gene match: 9. V usage is TRBV12-3 or TRBV12-4 and J usage is TRBJ2-3; 7 bases match TRBD1. Sequencing input: blood. The sequence was collected from a woman aged 80 or over in good health. DNA of the CDR3: TGTGCCAGCAGTCGGGACAGCACGGATGCGCAGTATTTT. Encoded protein: CASSRDSTDAQYF.